This entry features one T cell receptor (beta chain) sequence. These data come from a study of CD8 T cells in Susac syndrome. The RNA input was about 0.45 to 1 ug, and it was reverse transcribed with random hexamers. The amplification used immunoSEQ multiplex PCR on TCR beta CDR3; it spanned 54 Vbeta and 13 Jbeta. From the immunoSEQ multiplex PCR reads, TCRdb called clonotypes with MiXCR, one entry per CDR3 protein. This sample has 95,000 to 150,000 distinct CDR3 sequences, with approximately 93% found just once. CDR3 length: 12 amino acids. The V gene lost 10 bases and the J gene lost 3 bases, with 12 bases spanning the gap.

This receptor was identified in a human donor with multiple sclerosis. The sequenced sample consisted of CD8+ T cells from PBMCs. The V and J genes are TRBV12-3 or TRBV12-4 and TRBJ1-2; D call uncertain. DNA for the CDR3: TGTGCCACAATTGACACGTACTATGGCTACACCTTC. This codes for CATIDTYYGYTF.